This T cell receptor beta chain comes out of a study of T cell responses to AZD1222 COVID-19 vaccine. Study context: Pooling was applied to second doses at about 4 or about 12 weeks.

Findings of the study overall: Donors, mostly white British, included more females; clonal diversity was possibly underestimated. Increased Spike-specific TCR breadth and depth were observed after two AZD1222 doses. The number of AZD1222 recipients seropositive at baseline was only five to seven.

Sequencing used immunoSEQ multiplex PCR; TCRdb keeps in-frame clones, though not all of them. The data show about 130,000 clones, 88% seen once. This CDR3 has 16 amino acids. Germline V gene sequence: CDR1 SGHNT, CDR2 YYREEE (reference sequence). The V end lost 7 bases, the J end lost 5 bases, and 22 bases lay between the germline ends. In regard to this clone: Its antigen is as yet unknown.

This specimen was peripheral blood, taken on day 0 of AZD1222 vaccination. V and J are TRBV5-4 and TRBJ2-1; a weak D match, TRBD1 (6 bases). This receptor was obtained from an adult in good health. DNA of the CDR3: TGTGCCAGCCGGCGGACAGCTAGTACAGGAGACAATGAGCAGTTCTTC. It specifies CASRRTASTGDNEQFF.